This T cell receptor beta chain was recorded in a study of blood T cell repertoires in COVID-19. Background on the study: T cells, B-cell-depleted T cells, or PBMCs supplied cDNA or gDNA.

The CDR3 spans 10 residues. The germline CDR1 and CDR2 sequences are DFQATT and SNEGSKA (reference sequence). V gave up 5 bases and J gave up 5 bases, with 6 bases separating them. Libraries were prepared by immunoSEQ multiplex PCR; TCRdb keeps only in-frame clonotypes and omits some of them. The table lists about 110,000 clones, 81% of them singletons. In its sample, this clone was seen a few times. The chain joins TRBV20-1 to TRBJ1-2; D remains ambiguous. The clonotype originates from a man in his fifties or sixties with acute or convalescent COVID-19. Specimen: peripheral blood. CDR3 sequence: CSAPLYGYTF. CDR3 bases: TGCAGTGCTCCCTTGTATGGCTACACCTTC.